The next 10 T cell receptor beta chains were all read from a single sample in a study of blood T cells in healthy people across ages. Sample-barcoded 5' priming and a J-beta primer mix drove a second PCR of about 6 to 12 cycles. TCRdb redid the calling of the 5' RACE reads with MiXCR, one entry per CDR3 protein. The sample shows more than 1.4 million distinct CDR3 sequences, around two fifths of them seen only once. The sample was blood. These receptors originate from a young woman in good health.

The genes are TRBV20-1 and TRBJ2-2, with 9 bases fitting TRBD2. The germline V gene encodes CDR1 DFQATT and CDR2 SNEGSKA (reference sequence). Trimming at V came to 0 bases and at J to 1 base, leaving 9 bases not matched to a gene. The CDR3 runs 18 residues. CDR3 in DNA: TGCAGTGCTAGAGATCTCTTTCCGCGGGGGGGGAACACCGGGGAGCTGTTTTTT. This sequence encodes CSARDLFPRGGNTGELFF.

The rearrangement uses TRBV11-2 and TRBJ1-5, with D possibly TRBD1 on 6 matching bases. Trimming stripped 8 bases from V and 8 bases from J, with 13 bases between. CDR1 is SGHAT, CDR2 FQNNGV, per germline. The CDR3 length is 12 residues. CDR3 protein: CASQGKNKPQHF. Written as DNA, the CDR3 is TGTGCCAGCCAGGGGAAAAATAAGCCCCAGCATTTT. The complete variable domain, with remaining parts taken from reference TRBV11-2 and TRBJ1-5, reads EAGVAQSPRYKIIEKRQSVAFWCNPISGHATLYWYQQILGQGPKLLIQFQNNGVVDDSQLPKDRFSAERLKGVDSTLKIQPAKLEDSAVYLCASQGKNKPQHFGDGTRLSIL.

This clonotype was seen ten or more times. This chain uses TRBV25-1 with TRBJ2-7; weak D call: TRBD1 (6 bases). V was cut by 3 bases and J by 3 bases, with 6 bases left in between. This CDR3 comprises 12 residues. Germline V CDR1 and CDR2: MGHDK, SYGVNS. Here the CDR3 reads CASSDRGYEQYF. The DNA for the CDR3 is TGTGCCAGCAGTGACAGGGGCTACGAGCAGTACTTC.

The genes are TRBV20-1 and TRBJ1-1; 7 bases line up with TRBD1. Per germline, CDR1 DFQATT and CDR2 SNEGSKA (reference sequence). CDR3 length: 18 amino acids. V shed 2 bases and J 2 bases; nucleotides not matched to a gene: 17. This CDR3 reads CSARRESVGRGDNTEAFF. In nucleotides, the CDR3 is TGCAGTGCTAGAAGGGAGTCGGTTGGCAGGGGGGATAACACTGAAGCTTTCTTT.

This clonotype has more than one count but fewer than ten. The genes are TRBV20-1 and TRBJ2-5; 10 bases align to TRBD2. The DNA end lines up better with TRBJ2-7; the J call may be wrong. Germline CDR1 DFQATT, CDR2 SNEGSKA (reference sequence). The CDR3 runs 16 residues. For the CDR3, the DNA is TGCAGTGCTAGAGATCCCCCTAGCGGGAGTAAATACGAGCAGTACTTC. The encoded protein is CSARDPPSGSKYEQYF.

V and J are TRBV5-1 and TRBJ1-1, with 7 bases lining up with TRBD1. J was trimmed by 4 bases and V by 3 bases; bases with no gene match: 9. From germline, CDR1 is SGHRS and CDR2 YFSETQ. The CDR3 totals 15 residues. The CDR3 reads CASSSPDREATEAFF. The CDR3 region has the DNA TGCGCCAGCAGCTCCCCTGACAGGGAGGCCACTGAAGCTTTCTTT.

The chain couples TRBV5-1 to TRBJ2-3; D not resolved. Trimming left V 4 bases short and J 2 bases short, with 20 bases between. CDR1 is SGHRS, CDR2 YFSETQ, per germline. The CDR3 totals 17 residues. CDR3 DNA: TGCGCCAGCAGCCCTGGAGTCGGATCTGGCATCACAGATACGCAGTATTTT. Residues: CASSPGVGSGITDTQYF.

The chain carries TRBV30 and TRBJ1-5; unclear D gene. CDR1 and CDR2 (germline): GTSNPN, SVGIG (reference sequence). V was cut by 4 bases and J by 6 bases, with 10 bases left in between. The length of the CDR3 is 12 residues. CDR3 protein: CAWTTGGQPQHF. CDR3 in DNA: TGTGCCTGGACCACTGGAGGTCAGCCCCAGCATTTT.

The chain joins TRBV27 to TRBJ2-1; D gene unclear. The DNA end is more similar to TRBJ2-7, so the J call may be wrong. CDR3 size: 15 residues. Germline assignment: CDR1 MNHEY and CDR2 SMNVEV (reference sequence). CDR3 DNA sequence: TGTGCCAGCAGTCTCAGCGCAGCCTCCTACAATGAGCAGTACTTC. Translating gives CASSLSAASYNEQYF.

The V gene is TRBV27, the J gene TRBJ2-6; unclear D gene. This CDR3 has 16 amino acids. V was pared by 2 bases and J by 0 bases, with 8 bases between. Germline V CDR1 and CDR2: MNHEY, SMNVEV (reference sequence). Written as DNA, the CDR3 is TGTGCCAGCAGTTTACAGCGTATCTCTGGGGCCAACGTCCTGACTTTC. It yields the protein CASSLQRISGANVLTF.